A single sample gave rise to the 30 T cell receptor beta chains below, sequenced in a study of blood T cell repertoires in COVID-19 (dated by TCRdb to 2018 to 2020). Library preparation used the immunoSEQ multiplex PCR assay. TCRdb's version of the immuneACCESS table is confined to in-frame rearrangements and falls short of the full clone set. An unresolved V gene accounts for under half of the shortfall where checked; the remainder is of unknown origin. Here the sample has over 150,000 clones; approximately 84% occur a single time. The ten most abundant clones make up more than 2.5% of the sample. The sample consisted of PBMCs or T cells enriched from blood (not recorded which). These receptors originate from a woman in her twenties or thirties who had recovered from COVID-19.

This chain's CDR3 is CATGRGGNTDEQFF. CDR3 in DNA: TGTGCCACCGGGCGGGGGGGTAATACAGATGAGCAGTTCTTC. The chain links TRBV6-4 to TRBJ2-1; 9 nucleotides align to TRBD2. The CDR3 has 14 residues. With 10 bases clipped from V and 8 bases from J, the junction kept 12 bases outside the gene matches. Germline assignment: CDR1 MRHNA and CDR2 SNTAGT.

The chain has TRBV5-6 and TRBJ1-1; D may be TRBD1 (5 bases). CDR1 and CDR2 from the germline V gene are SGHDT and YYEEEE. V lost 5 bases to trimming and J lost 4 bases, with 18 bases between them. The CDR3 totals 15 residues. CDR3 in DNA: TGTGCCAGCAGGGAGGGACCGTCAAGGGGCACTGAAGCTTTCTTT. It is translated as CASREGPSRGTEAFF.

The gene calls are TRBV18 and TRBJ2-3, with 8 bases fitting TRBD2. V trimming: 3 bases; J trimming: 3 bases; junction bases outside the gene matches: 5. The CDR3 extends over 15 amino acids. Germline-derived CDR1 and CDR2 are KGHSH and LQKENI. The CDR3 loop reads CASSPTGGPTDTQYF. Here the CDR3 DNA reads TGTGCCAGCTCACCCACGGGAGGGCCGACAGATACGCAGTATTTT. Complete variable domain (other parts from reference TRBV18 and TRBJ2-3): NAGVMQNPRHLVRRRGQEARLRCSPMKGHSHVYWYRQLPEEGLKFMVYLQKENIIDESGMPKERFSAEFPKEGPSILRIQQVVRGDSAAYFCASSPTGGPTDTQYFGPGTRLTVL.

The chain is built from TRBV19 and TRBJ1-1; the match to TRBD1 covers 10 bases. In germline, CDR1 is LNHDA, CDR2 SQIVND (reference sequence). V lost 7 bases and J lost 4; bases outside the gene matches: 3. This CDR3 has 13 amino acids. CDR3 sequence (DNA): TGTGCCAGTACCCGGGACAGGGGCACTGAAGCTTTCTTT. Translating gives CASTRDRGTEAFF.

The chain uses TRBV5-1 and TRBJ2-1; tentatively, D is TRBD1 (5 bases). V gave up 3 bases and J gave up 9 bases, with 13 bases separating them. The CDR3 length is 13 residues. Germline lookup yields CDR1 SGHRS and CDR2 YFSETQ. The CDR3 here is CASSSQGSGEQFF. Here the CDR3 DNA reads TGCGCCAGCAGCTCTCAGGGATCGGGTGAGCAGTTCTTC.

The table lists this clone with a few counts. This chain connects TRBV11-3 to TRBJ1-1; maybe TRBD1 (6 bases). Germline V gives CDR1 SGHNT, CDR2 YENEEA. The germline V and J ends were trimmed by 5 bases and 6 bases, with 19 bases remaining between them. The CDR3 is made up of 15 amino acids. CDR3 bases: TGTGCCAGCAGCCCCCGGGCAGGATCAGGGGCTGAAGCTTTCTTT. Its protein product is CASSPRAGSGAEAFF.

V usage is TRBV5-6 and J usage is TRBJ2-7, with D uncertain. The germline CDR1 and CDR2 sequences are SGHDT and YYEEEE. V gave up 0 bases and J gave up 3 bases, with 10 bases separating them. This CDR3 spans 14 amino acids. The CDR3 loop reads CASSLDLTGYEQYF. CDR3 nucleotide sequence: TGTGCCAGCAGCTTGGATCTCACTGGCTACGAGCAGTACTTC.

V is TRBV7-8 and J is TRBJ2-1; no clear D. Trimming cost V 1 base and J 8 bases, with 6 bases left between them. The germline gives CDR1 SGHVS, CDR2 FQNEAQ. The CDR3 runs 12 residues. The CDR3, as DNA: TGTGCCAGCAGCTTAGGGCAGGATGAGCAGTTCTTC. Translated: CASSLGQDEQFF.

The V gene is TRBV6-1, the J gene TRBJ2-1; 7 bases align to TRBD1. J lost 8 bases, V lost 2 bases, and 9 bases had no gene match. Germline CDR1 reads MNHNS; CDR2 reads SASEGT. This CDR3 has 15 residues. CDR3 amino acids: CASSERGRLIDEQFF. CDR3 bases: TGTGCCAGCAGTGAAAGGGGGCGCCTCATCGATGAGCAGTTCTTC.

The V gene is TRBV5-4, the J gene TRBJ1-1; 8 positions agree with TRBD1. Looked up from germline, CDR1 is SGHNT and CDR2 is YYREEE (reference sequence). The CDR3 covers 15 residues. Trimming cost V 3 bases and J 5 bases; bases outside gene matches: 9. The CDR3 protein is CASSYPRGLETEAFF. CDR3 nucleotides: TGTGCCAGCAGCTACCCCAGGGGGCTGGAAACTGAAGCTTTCTTT.

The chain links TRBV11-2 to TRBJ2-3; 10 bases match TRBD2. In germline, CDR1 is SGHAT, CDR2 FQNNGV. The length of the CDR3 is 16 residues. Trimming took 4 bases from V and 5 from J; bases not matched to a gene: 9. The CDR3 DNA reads TGTGCCAGCAGCTCCCTTGTGGGGACTAGCGTAGATACGCAGTATTTT. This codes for CASSSLVGTSVDTQYF.

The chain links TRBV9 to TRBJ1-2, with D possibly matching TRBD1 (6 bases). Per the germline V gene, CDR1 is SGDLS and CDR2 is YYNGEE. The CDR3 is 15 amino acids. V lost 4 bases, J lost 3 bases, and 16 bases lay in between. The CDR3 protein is CASSHFGDTYYGYTF. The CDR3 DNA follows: TGTGCCAGCAGCCATTTCGGGGACACCTACTATGGCTACACCTTC.

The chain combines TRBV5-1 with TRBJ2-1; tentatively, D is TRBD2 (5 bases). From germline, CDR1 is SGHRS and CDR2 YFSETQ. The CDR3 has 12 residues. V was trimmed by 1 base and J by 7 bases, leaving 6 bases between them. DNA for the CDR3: TGCGCCAGCAGCTTGACTAGAAATGAGCAGTTCTTC. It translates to CASSLTRNEQFF.

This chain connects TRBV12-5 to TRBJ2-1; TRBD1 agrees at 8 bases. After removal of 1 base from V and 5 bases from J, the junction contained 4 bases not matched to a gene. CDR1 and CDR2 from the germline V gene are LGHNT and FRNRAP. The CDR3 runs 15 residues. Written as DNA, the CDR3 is TGTGCTAGTGGTTTGGGGGCAGGGGGCGACAATGAGCAGTTCTTC. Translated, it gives CASGLGAGGDNEQFF.

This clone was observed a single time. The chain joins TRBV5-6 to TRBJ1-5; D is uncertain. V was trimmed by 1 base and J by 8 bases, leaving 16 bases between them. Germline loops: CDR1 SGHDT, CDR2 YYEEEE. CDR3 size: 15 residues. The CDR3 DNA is TGTGCCAGCAGCTTGTATGGCATCGGGAGAGAGCCCCAGCATTTT. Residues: CASSLYGIGREPQHF. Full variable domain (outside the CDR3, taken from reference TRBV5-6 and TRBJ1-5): DAGVTQSPTHLIKTRGQQVTLRCSPKSGHDTVSWYQQALGQGPQFIFQYYEEEERQRGNFPDRFSGHQFPNYSSELNVNALLLGDSALYLCASSLYGIGREPQHFGDGTRLSIL.

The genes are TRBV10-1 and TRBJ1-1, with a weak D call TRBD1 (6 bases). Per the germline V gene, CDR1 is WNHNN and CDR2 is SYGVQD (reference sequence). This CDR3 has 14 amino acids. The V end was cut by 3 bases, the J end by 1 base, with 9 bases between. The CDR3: CASSDPQGNTEAFF. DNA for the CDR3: TGCGCCAGCAGTGACCCACAGGGGAACACTGAAGCTTTCTTT.

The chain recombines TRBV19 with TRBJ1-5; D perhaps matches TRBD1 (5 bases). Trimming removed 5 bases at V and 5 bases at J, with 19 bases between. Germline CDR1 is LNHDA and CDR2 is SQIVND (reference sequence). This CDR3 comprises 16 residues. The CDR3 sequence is CASSSSGLGGYQPQHF. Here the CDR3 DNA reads TGTGCCAGTAGTTCTTCCGGACTCGGGGGGTATCAGCCCCAGCATTTT.

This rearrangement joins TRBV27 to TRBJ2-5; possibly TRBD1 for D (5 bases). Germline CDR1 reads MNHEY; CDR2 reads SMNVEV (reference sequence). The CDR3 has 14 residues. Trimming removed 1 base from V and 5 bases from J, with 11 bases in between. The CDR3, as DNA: TGTGCCAGCAGTTTATTAGGGGAAGCGGAGACCCAGTACTTC. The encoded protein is CASSLLGEAETQYF.

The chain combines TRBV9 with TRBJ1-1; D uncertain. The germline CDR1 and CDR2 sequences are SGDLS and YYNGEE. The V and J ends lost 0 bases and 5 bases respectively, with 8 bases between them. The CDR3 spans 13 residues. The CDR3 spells CASSVGALTEAFF. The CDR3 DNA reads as TGTGCCAGCAGCGTAGGGGCCTTAACTGAAGCTTTCTTT. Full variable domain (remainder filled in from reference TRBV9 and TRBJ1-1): DSGVTQTPKHLITATGQRVTLRCSPRSGDLSVYWYQQSLDQGLQFLIQYYNGEERAKGNILERFSAQQFPDLHSELNLSSLELGDSALYFCASSVGALTEAFFGQGTRLTVV.

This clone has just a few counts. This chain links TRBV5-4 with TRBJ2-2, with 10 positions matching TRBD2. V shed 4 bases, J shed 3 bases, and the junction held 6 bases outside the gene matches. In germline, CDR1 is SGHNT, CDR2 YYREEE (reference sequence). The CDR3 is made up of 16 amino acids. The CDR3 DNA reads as TGTGCCAGCAGCCCCAAAAGCGGGGGGGACACCGGGGAGCTGTTTTTT. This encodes CASSPKSGGDTGELFF.

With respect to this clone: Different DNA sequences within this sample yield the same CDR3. The CDR3 loop is CASSQTTVLNTEAFF. DNA of the CDR3: TGTGCCAGCAGCCAGACGACTGTGTTGAACACTGAAGCTTTCTTT. The chain couples TRBV4-2 to TRBJ1-1; no clear D. Germline-derived CDR1 and CDR2 are LGHNA and YNFKEQ. V was shortened by 3 bases and J by 0 bases, with 11 bases between the two germline ends. This CDR3 spans 15 amino acids.

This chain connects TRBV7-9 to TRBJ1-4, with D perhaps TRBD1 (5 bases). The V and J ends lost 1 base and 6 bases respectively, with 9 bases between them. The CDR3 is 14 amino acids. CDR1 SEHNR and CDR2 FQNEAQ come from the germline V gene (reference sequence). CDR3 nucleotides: TGTGCCAGCAGCTTAGTGGGCAGGGATGAAAAACTGTTTTTT. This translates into CASSLVGRDEKLFF. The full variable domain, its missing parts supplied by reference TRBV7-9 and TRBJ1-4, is DTGVSQNPRHKITKRGQNVTFRCDPISEHNRLYWYRQTLGQGPEFLTYFQNEAQLEKSRLLSDRFSAERPKGSFSTLEIQRTEQGDSAMYLCASSLVGRDEKLFFGSGTQLSVL.

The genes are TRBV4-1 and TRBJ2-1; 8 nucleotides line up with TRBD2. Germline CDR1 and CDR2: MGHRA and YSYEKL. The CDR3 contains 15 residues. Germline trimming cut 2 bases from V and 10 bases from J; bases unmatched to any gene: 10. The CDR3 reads CASSQLPSGLTEQFF. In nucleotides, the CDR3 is TGCGCCAGCAGCCAATTGCCTAGCGGGTTAACGGAGCAGTTCTTC.

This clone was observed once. CDR3 coding DNA: TGTGCCAGCAGTTTTTCCACCCTACTAGCGGGAGGGGTCTATGAGCAGTTCTTC. It translates to CASSFSTLLAGGVYEQFF. V gene TRBV28 combines with J gene TRBJ2-1; 13 bases match TRBD2. This CDR3 has 18 amino acids. Germline-derived CDR1 and CDR2 are MDHEN and SYDVKM. The trim removed 3 bases at V and 8 bases at J, leaving 13 bases unmatched.

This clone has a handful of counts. Here the CDR3 DNA reads TGTGCCAGCAGCGTAGAAAGAGGGGGCCTGCTGGACAGATATGGCTACACCTTC. It specifies CASSVERGGLLDRYGYTF. J is TRBJ1-2 and V is TRBV9; 7 nucleotides align to TRBD1. The germline V gene has CDR1 SGDLS and CDR2 YYNGEE. The CDR3 extends over 18 amino acids. V gave up 0 bases and J gave up 5 bases; unmatched junction bases: 16.

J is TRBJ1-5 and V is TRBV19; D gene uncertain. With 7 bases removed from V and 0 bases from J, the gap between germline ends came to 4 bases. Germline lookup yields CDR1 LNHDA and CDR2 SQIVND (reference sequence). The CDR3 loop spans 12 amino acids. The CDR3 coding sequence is TGTGCCAGTAAATATAGCAATCAGCCCCAGCATTTT. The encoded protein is CASKYSNQPQHF.

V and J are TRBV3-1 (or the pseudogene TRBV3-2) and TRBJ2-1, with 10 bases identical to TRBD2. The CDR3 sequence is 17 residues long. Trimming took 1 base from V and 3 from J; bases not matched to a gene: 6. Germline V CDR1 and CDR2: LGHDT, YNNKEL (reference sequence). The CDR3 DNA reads TGTGCCAGCAGCCAAGTTATAGCGGGGGGCCTCTACAATGAGCAGTTCTTC. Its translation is CASSQVIAGGLYNEQFF.

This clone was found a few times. As DNA, the CDR3 is TGTGCCAGCAGCCTTCTCACTAATGAAAAACTGTTTTTT. It encodes CASSLLTNEKLFF. V gene TRBV7-9 combines with J gene TRBJ1-4; no reliable D call. Germline V gene sequence: CDR1 SEHNR, CDR2 FQNEAQ (reference sequence). V lost 5 bases and J 2 bases, leaving 6 bases between the germline ends. The CDR3 is made up of 13 amino acids.

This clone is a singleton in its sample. CDR3: CASSDRAEQYV. The CDR3 region has the DNA TGTGCCAGCAGTGACAGGGCCGAGCAGTACGTC. V usage is TRBV28 and J usage is TRBJ2-7; the match to TRBD1 covers 7 bases. V dropped 5 bases and J dropped 6; count of bases not matched to a gene: 1. This CDR3 has 11 residues. Germline lookup yields CDR1 MDHEN and CDR2 SYDVKM.

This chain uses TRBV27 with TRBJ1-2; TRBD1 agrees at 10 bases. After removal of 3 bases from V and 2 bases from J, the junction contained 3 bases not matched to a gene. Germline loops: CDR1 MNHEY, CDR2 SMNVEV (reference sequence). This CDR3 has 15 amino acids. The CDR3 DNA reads TGTGCCAGCAGTTTGACAGGGGGCAGAAACTATGGCTACACCTTC. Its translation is CASSLTGGRNYGYTF.